These 13 T cell receptor beta chains share one sample of origin, sequenced in a study of long-term antiretroviral therapy in people with HIV. The assay used was immunoSEQ (version v3.0), run at survey level. Libraries were prepared by immunoSEQ multiplex PCR; TCRdb keeps only in-frame clonotypes and omits some of them. The sample has under 25,000 clones; 70% to 90% are singletons. Sequenced material: unsorted PBMCs, taken 0.6 years after starting antiretroviral therapy. Receptor source: a man aged 60 to 69 with HIV.

In DNA, the CDR3 is TGCGCCAGCAGCTTATCGGGGGAAGGCGAGCAGTACTTC. Protein product: CASSLSGEGEQYF. The rearrangement uses TRBV5-1 and TRBJ2-7; TRBD2 is a possible D gene (6 bases). Trimming removed 2 bases at V and 6 bases at J, with 12 bases between. Germline V CDR1 and CDR2: SGHRS, YFSETQ. This CDR3 contains 13 residues.

CDR3: CASSQRRTSGGRNIQYF. The DNA for the CDR3 is TGCGCCAGCAGCCAACGTAGGACTAGCGGGGGGAGGAACATTCAGTACTTC. The chain uses TRBV4-3 and TRBJ2-4; TRBD2 agrees at 14 bases. CDR3 length: 17 amino acids. Trimming cost V 2 bases and J 7 bases; bases outside gene matches: 7. From germline, CDR1 is LGHNA and CDR2 YSLEER.

This clone occurred once. This sequence joins TRBV7-9 and TRBJ1-1; no clear D. CDR1 is SEHNR and CDR2 is FQNEAQ in the germline V gene (reference sequence). The germline V and J ends were trimmed by 5 bases and 2 bases, with 6 bases remaining between them. The CDR3 totals 12 residues. DNA for the CDR3: TGTGCCAGCAGCACGAAAAACACTGAAGCTTTCTTT. It encodes CASSTKNTEAFF.

The chain couples TRBV9 to TRBJ1-1; 8 bases fit TRBD1. CDR1 and CDR2 (germline): SGDLS, YYNGEE. The V segment lost 4 bases and the J segment 6 bases; nucleotides outside the gene matches: 8. The CDR3 covers 14 residues. The CDR3 nucleotides are TGTGCCAGCAGCACCGAGACAGGGGAGGCTGAAGCTTTCTTT. It encodes CASSTETGEAEAFF.

The V and J genes are TRBV5-1 and TRBJ2-3; the D is unclear. Germline CDR1 SGHRS, CDR2 YFSETQ. This CDR3 region has 17 residues. V lost 0 bases, J lost 2 bases, and 16 bases lay in between. The CDR3, as DNA: TGCGCCAGCAGCTTGGCAGACCTTACACAGTACACAGATACGCAGTATTTT. This codes for CASSLADLTQYTDTQYF.

This chain links TRBV5-1 with TRBJ2-1, with 12 nucleotides matching TRBD2. The CDR3 totals 15 residues. Losses at the gene ends were 4 bases for V and 8 bases for J; bases not matched to a gene: 7. Germline V gene sequence: CDR1 SGHRS, CDR2 YFSETQ. The CDR3 region has the DNA TGCGCCAGCAGCCTTCGGACTAGCGGGACGTATGAGCAGTTCTTC. Its translation: CASSLRTSGTYEQFF.

V is TRBV28 and J is TRBJ2-3, with 13 positions matching TRBD2. The germline V gene encodes CDR1 MDHEN and CDR2 SYDVKM. V gave up 4 bases and J gave up 6 bases; unmatched junction bases: 4. CDR3 size: 15 residues. CDR3 in DNA: TGTGCCAGCAGTTCGGGACTAGCGGGGCCGGATACGCAGTATTTT. Its translation is CASSSGLAGPDTQYF.

This CDR3 reads CASRRTSGSYEQYF. CDR3 bases: TGTGCCAGCAGACGGACTAGCGGCTCCTACGAGCAGTACTTC. The chain couples TRBV6-5 to TRBJ2-7; TRBD2 aligns across 10 bases. The CDR3 runs 14 residues. Germline lookup yields CDR1 MNHEY and CDR2 SVGAGI. The trim removed 6 bases at V and 0 bases at J, leaving 2 bases unmatched.

The chain has TRBV7-2 and TRBJ1-2, with 7 positions matching TRBD1. J lost 4 bases, V lost 1 base, and 6 bases had no gene match. Germline V gives CDR1 SGHTA, CDR2 FQGNSA. The CDR3 sequence is 15 residues long. This CDR3 is CASSLVRGPGYGYTF. Written as DNA, the CDR3 is TGTGCCAGCAGCTTAGTAAGGGGGCCTGGCTATGGCTACACCTTC.

The rearrangement joins TRBV6-1 to TRBJ2-1; D gene uncertain. Trimming cost V 4 bases and J 0 bases, with 7 bases left between them. This CDR3 spans 14 amino acids. The germline V gene has CDR1 MNHNS and CDR2 SASEGT. CDR3 in amino acids: CASSGRSSYNEQFF. CDR3 nucleotides: TGTGCCAGCAGTGGAAGAAGCTCCTACAATGAGCAGTTCTTC.

The chain joins TRBV7-9 to TRBJ2-3; 11 bases fit TRBD2. With V trimmed by 3 bases and J by 2 bases, 4 bases remained unmatched. The CDR3 sequence is 16 residues long. Germline CDR1 and CDR2: SEHNR and FQNEAQ (reference sequence). The chain's CDR3 is CASSFLAGGNTDTQYF. The DNA of the CDR3 is TGTGCCAGCAGCTTTTTAGCGGGAGGGAACACAGATACGCAGTATTTT. Together with reference TRBV7-9 and TRBJ2-3, the CDR3 gives the full variable domain: DTGVSQNPRHKITKRGQNVTFRCDPISEHNRLYWYRQTLGQGPEFLTYFQNEAQLEKSRLLSDRFSAERPKGSFSTLEIQRTEQGDSAMYLCASSFLAGGNTDTQYFGPGTRLTVL.

The V gene is TRBV9, the J gene TRBJ2-7; TRBD1 matches 7 bases. With 3 bases clipped from V and 2 bases from J, the junction kept 5 bases outside the gene matches. Germline loops: CDR1 SGDLS, CDR2 YYNGEE. The CDR3 consists of 14 residues. In DNA form, the CDR3 reads TGTGCCAGCAGCGGCGAGGGGGCCCCCTACGAGCAGTACTTC. Translation: CASSGEGAPYEQYF.

A single count supports this clone. This chain connects TRBV5-1 to TRBJ2-3; D is perhaps TRBD2 (6 bases). The germline V and J ends were trimmed by 5 bases and 0 bases, with 13 bases remaining between them. Germline values: CDR1 SGHRS, CDR2 YFSETQ. The CDR3 loop spans 15 amino acids. CDR3 coding DNA: TGCGCCAGCAGTAATAGCGGTTCTAGCACAGATACGCAGTATTTT. Translating gives CASSNSGSSTDTQYF.